The rows below give T cell receptor beta chains drawn from one sample of a study of CD8 T cells in ankylosing spondylitis. TCRdb passed the 5' RACE reads through MiXCR, listing each CDR3 protein once. The sample records 350,000 or so distinct CDR3 sequences, roughly 11% being singletons. The sample was blood, either unsorted or a sorted T cell fraction (not recorded which). Source of these receptors: a female donor with ankylosing spondylitis or in good health (not recorded which). CDR3s include the opening cysteine and the closing phenylalanine or tryptophan. Fields, in order: V gene, D gene, J gene, clone size, CDR3 protein, CDR3 DNA. A D gene is named only where the DNA matches it firmly. A clone size is listed for some rows: how often the clone was seen (once, few, many), or a class if it is expanded.

>TRBV20-1|TRBD2|TRBJ2-7|few
CSAPRFAGEYEQYF
TGCAGTGCTCCCCGTTTTGCGGGGGAGTACGAGCAGTACTTC
>TRBV24-1|TRBD2|TRBJ2-5|few
CATSDPGLAQETQYF
TGTGCCACCAGTGACCCCGGACTAGCTCAAGAGACCCAGTACTTC
>TRBV28|-|TRBJ1-1|many
CASSPGGLDTEAFF
TGTGCCAGCAGTCCTGGGGGGCTGGACACTGAAGCTTTCTTT
>TRBV12-3/TRBV12-4|-|TRBJ1-1|many
CASSPGRGAFF
TGTGCCAGCAGTCCCGGGCGGGGAGCTTTCTTT
>TRBV29-1|TRBD2|TRBJ2-1|many
CSTRERGTSYNEQFF
TGCAGCACCAGGGAGCGGGGGACCTCCTACAATGAGCAGTTCTTC
>TRBV27|-|TRBJ2-7|many
CASSFGTSRSYEQYF
TGTGCCAGCAGTTTCGGGACTTCCCGGTCCTACGAGCAGTACTTC
>TRBV5-5|-|TRBJ1-1|many
CASSLSQNTEAFF
TGTGCCAGCAGCTTATCCCAGAACACTGAAGCTTTCTTT
>TRBV6-1|-|TRBJ2-2|-
CASRPRAGAYPGELFF
TGTGCCAGCAGGCCCCGAGCCGGGGCATATCCCGGGGAGCTGTTTTTT
>TRBV6-1|TRBD1|TRBJ2-3|once
CASTQQGGSDTQYF
TGTGCCAGCACCCAACAGGGGGGAAGTGATACGCAGTATTTT
>TRBV5-4|TRBD2|TRBJ2-3|many
CASTLAGGSDTQYF
TGTGCCAGCACCCTAGCGGGGGGCTCAGATACGCAGTATTTT
>TRBV19|-|TRBJ2-7|-
CASRSLSSGAYEQYF
TGTGCCAGTAGATCCCTTAGCAGTGGAGCCTACGAGCAGTACTTC
>TRBV30|-|TRBJ2-7|-
CAWSSRAYEQYF
TGTGCCTGGAGTTCCCGGGCCTACGAGCAGTACTTC